The entry that follows covers one TCR beta chain sequence. These data are taken from a study of blood T cell repertoires in COVID-19. Participant age was roughly 18 to 89 years, and participants resided in 20 to 30 US areas. Original methodology: Estimates of nucleated cell counts were drawn from the amplification of reference gene primers. Profiling relied on immunoSEQ multiplex PCR, and the TCRdb table lists in-frame clones only, not all of them. The D gene and trimming were derived from the DNA, and the V and J assignments and clone size from that table. The table has hundreds of thousands of clones, 85% to 90% seen once. V lost 3 bases to trimming and J lost 1 base; unmatched junction nucleotides: 12. Germline V gene lookup returns CDR1 SGDLS and CDR2 YYNGEE. The CDR3 runs 18 residues.

J is TRBJ2-2 and V is TRBV9; 7 bases line up with TRBD2. The sequence was obtained from a man aged 30 to 39 who had recovered from COVID-19. Material: PBMCs or T cells enriched from blood (not recorded which). The CDR3 sequence: CASSEALGVAGNTGELFF. The DNA of the CDR3 is TGTGCCAGCAGCGAGGCCCTCGGGGTAGCGGGGAACACCGGGGAGCTGTTTTTT.